The 24 T cell receptor beta chains given below trace back to one sample, sequenced in a study of human T cells and chemical hapten exposure. Time point indicated: patch test 2, 6 weeks after DPC sensitization. The treatment is: therapeutic diphenylcyclopropenone sensitization with weekly scalp DPC. TCRdb processed the RACE reads anew with MiXCR; each CDR3 protein has one entry. The sample includes fewer than 95,000 distinct CDR3 sequences, approximately 11% of them seen just once. The specimen comprised whole blood, sampled in connection with sensitization to the hapten diphenylcyclopropenone (DPC). These receptors were taken from a man aged 40-49 years with alopecia areata. Some clones in this sample may be carry-over from other donors' samples.

This clonotype was counted a few times. The chain uses TRBV7-2 and TRBJ2-3, with 11 bases lining up with TRBD2. The CDR3 consists of 14 residues. The V and J ends lost 5 bases and 4 bases, in that order; junction bases with no gene match: 2. The germline CDR1 and CDR2 sequences are SGHTA and FQGNSA. DNA of the CDR3: TGTGCCAGCAGCGAGGGACTAGCGGCAGATACGCAGTATTTT. Translating gives CASSEGLAADTQYF.

As to this clonotype: One end of the junction varies from germline; a read error may be responsible. The chain employs TRBV12-3 or TRBV12-4 and TRBJ2-3; D gene uncertain. CDR3 size: 11 residues. The CDR3 here is CASRYTDTRYF. The CDR3 DNA sequence: TGTGCCAGCAGATACACAGATACGCGGTATTTT.

The J gene is TRBJ2-4, the V gene TRBV18; no reliable D call. Germline CDR1 reads KGHSH; CDR2 reads LQKENI. The CDR3 is 13 residues long. The V and J ends lost 0 bases and 5 bases respectively, with 5 bases between them. CDR3 in amino acids: CASSPPIENIQYF. The CDR3, as DNA: TGTGCCAGCTCACCACCGATCGAAAACATTCAGTACTTC.

This clonotype was seen a few times. The CDR3 bases are TGTGCCAGCAGCCGGGACCTTCACACTGAAGCTTTCTTT. Residues: CASSRDLHTEAFF. The chain recombines TRBV3-1 with TRBJ1-1; perhaps TRBD1 as D (5 bases). Trimming took off 4 bases at V and 3 bases at J, with 9 bases between the two ends. Germline V lookup: CDR1 LGHDT, CDR2 YNNKEL (reference sequence). The CDR3 is 13 amino acids.

The chain joins TRBV6-4 to TRBJ2-3; D remains unclear. V was pared by 6 bases and J by 2 bases, with 12 bases between. This CDR3 comprises 14 residues. Germline assignment: CDR1 MRHNA and CDR2 SNTAGT. CDR3 DNA: TGTGCCAGCAGGCAGGAGTCTTTCACAGATACGCAGTATTTT. The encoded protein is CASRQESFTDTQYF.

The genes are TRBV6-5 and TRBJ2-3; the D is unclear. V dropped 0 bases and J dropped 2 bases, with 3 bases sitting between them. CDR1 and CDR2 from the germline V gene are MNHEY and SVGAGI. This CDR3 region has 13 residues. The DNA of the CDR3 is TGTGCCAGCAGTTACTCCAACACAGATACGCAGTATTTT. Protein sequence: CASSYSNTDTQYF.

This clonotype was detected many times. The chain has TRBV20-1 and TRBJ2-7; 12 nucleotides line up with TRBD2. Germline V CDR1 and CDR2: DFQATT, SNEGSKA (reference sequence). The V and J ends lost 4 bases and 5 bases, in that order; junction bases with no gene match: 3. The CDR3 sequence is 13 residues long. The CDR3 nucleotides read TGCAGTGCTAAGACTAGCGGGAGCAACGAGCAGTACTTC. Translated: CSAKTSGSNEQYF.

The V and J genes are TRBV7-6 and TRBJ2-2; 9 nucleotides line up with TRBD2. In germline, CDR1 is SGHVS, CDR2 FNYEAQ. This CDR3 has 15 residues. With V trimmed by 5 bases and J by 6 bases, 7 bases remained unmatched. Written as DNA, the CDR3 is TGTGCCAGCAGCCCGGAGGGACTAGCTCCCGGGGAGCTGTTTTTT. This translates into CASSPEGLAPGELFF.

At least ten counts were recorded for this clonotype. The V gene is TRBV5-4, the J gene TRBJ2-3; D unresolved. Germline V CDR1 and CDR2: SGHNT, YYREEE (reference sequence). V was cut by 2 bases and J by 4 bases, with 11 bases left in between. The CDR3 is 14 residues long. CDR3 DNA sequence: TGTGCCAGCAGCTTTAAAGGTTTCGCAGATACGCAGTATTTT. Protein sequence: CASSFKGFADTQYF.

This chain uses TRBV28 with TRBJ2-4, with D hard to call. Between the trimmed V and J ends, which lost 6 bases and 0 bases, there was a span of 15 bases. This CDR3 spans 16 amino acids. CDR1 and CDR2 (germline): MDHEN, SYDVKM. The CDR3 protein is CASSPRALLAKNIQYF. CDR3 in DNA: TGTGCCAGCAGCCCCCGGGCCTTACTAGCCAAAAACATTCAGTACTTC.

The chain recombines TRBV2 with TRBJ2-7, with unresolved D. Per the germline V gene, CDR1 is SNHLY and CDR2 is FYNNEI. The ends were cut back, 3 bases at V and 1 base at J, with 7 bases in the middle. The CDR3 length is 13 residues. CDR3 nucleotides: TGTGCCAGCAGTGAGGCCATTTCCTACGAGCAGTACTTC. Its protein is CASSEAISYEQYF.

This clonotype has ten or more counts. The rearrangement joins TRBV5-5 to TRBJ1-1; D gene unclear. V was pared by 0 bases and J by 3 bases, with 12 bases between. CDR1 is SGHKS, CDR2 YYEKEE, per germline (reference sequence). This CDR3 is built from 15 residues. This CDR3 is CASSLDEYGHTEAFF. CDR3 DNA sequence: TGTGCCAGCAGCTTGGATGAATATGGGCACACTGAAGCTTTCTTT.

The CDR3 nucleotides read TGCGCCAGCAGCCAAGGACAGGGTAGAGAGACCCAGTACTTC. Translation gives CASSQGQGRETQYF. This chain connects TRBV4-3 to TRBJ2-5, with 7 bases identical to TRBD1. J was trimmed by 4 bases and V by 1 base; bases with no gene match: 3. CDR1 is LGHNA and CDR2 is YSLEER in the germline V gene. This CDR3 is built from 14 residues.

This clonotype was observed a handful of times. The V call is TRBV6-5, the J call TRBJ1-6, with 9 bases aligning to TRBD1. Germline V gene data show CDR1 as MNHEY and CDR2 as SVGAGI. The ends lost 3 bases at V and 5 bases at J; junction bases unmatched: 5. The CDR3 spans 16 residues. As DNA, the CDR3 is TGTGCCAGCAGTTATTGGACAGGGGAGCATAATTCACCCCTCCACTTT. Its translation: CASSYWTGEHNSPLHF.

The sample holds many counts of this clonotype. The V gene is TRBV20-1, the J gene TRBJ1-1; possible D gene TRBD1, 6 bases. Looked up from germline, CDR1 is DFQATT and CDR2 is SNEGSKA (reference sequence). The V end lost 5 bases, the J end lost 3 bases, and 13 bases lay between the germline ends. This CDR3 spans 13 amino acids. CDR3 bases: TGCAGTGCTCCCGCCAGGGGTGACACTGAAGCTTTCTTT. Its protein is CSAPARGDTEAFF.

This clonotype occurred a few times. The rearrangement uses TRBV2 and TRBJ2-1, with D uncertain. Germline CDR1 and CDR2: SNHLY and FYNNEI. With 7 bases removed from V and 0 bases from J, the gap between germline ends came to 13 bases. This CDR3 region has 15 residues. CDR3 in amino acids: CASTMSDSSYNEQFF. The CDR3 bases are TGTGCCAGCACCATGTCGGATAGCTCCTACAATGAGCAGTTCTTC.

The V call is TRBV28, the J call TRBJ2-7; D not resolved. The CDR3 is 15 residues long. V shed 2 bases and J shed 1 base, with 12 bases lying between them. Germline loops: CDR1 MDHEN, CDR2 SYDVKM. CDR3 in amino acids: CASSLAVVTSYEQYF. The CDR3 nucleotides read TGTGCCAGCAGTTTAGCAGTAGTTACATCCTACGAGCAGTACTTC.

The chain is built from TRBV30 and TRBJ2-1, with a possible D match to TRBD2 (6 bases). V lost 0 bases to trimming and J lost 0 bases, with 12 bases between them. Germline CDR1 and CDR2: GTSNPN and SVGIG (reference sequence). CDR3 size: 16 residues. DNA for the CDR3: TGTGCCTGGAGTGTTCTACACGGGAGCTCCTACAATGAGCAGTTCTTC. Protein: CAWSVLHGSSYNEQFF.

This clonotype has at least ten counts. The chain employs TRBV7-2 and TRBJ1-2; D unresolved. Germline loops: CDR1 SGHTA, CDR2 FQGNSA. Trimming took 4 bases from V and 0 from J, leaving 15 bases between them. The CDR3 length is 16 residues. In DNA, the CDR3 is TGTGCCAGCAGCTCCCCCAGGAGGGATACTAACTATGGCTACACCTTC. This sequence encodes CASSSPRRDTNYGYTF.

This clonotype has just a few counts. The chain carries TRBV19 and TRBJ1-5; D perhaps matches TRBD1 (5 bases). Deletions cut 2 bases from V and 0 bases from J, with 11 bases between. CDR1 and CDR2 (germline): LNHDA, SQIVND (reference sequence). CDR3 length equals 16 residues. The DNA of the CDR3 is TGTGCCAGTAGTATATTCGGCAGGGATAGCAATCAGCCCCAGCATTTT. Residues: CASSIFGRDSNQPQHF.

The table lists this clonotype with many counts. The chain has TRBV24-1 and TRBJ2-2; TRBD2 agrees at 10 bases. The V gene's germline CDR1 is KGHDR and CDR2 SFDVKD. V was clipped by 6 bases and J by 7 bases; unmatched bases: 7. The CDR3 has 15 residues. The CDR3 bases are TGTGCCACCAGTACCGGGACTAGCGACAGCGGGGAGCTGTTTTTT. It yields the protein CATSTGTSDSGELFF.

The V and J genes are TRBV12-3 or TRBV12-4 and TRBJ2-3; D may be TRBD1 (6 bases). This CDR3 has 15 residues. The V end lost 3 bases, the J end lost 2 bases, and 12 bases lay between the germline ends. The CDR3 DNA sequence: TGTGCCAGCAGTTTCTCACTGGGGGCCACAGATACGCAGTATTTT. Its translation is CASSFSLGATDTQYF.

This clonotype was seen many times. This chain joins TRBV28 and TRBJ1-2; a weak D match, TRBD1 (6 bases). This CDR3 has 14 amino acids. CDR1 is MDHEN, CDR2 SYDVKM, per germline. Trimming left V 5 bases short and J 4 bases short, with 14 bases between. The CDR3 sequence is CASSPLGGVYGYTF. The CDR3 nucleotides read TGTGCCAGCAGTCCTTTAGGGGGTGTCTATGGCTACACCTTC.

This clonotype has just one count. J is TRBJ2-3 and V is TRBV20-1, with 8 positions matching TRBD1. Germline V gives CDR1 DFQATT, CDR2 SNEGSKA (reference sequence). CDR3 length: 15 residues. Germline trimming cut 5 bases from V and 3 bases from J; bases unmatched to any gene: 10. CDR3 nucleotide sequence: TGCAGTGCTGGACAGGGTTGGTGGCGGACAGATACGCAGTATTTT. Its translation: CSAGQGWWRTDTQYF.